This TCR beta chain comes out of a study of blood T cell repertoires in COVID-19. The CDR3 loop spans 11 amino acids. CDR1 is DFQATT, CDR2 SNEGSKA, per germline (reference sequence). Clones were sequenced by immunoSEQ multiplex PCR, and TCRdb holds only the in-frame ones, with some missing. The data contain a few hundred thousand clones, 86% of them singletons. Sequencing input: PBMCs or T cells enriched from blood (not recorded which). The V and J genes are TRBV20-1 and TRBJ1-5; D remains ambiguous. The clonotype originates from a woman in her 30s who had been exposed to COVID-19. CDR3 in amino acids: CRAVLNQPQHF. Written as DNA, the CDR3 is TGCAGAGCTGTTCTAAATCAGCCCCAGCATTTT.